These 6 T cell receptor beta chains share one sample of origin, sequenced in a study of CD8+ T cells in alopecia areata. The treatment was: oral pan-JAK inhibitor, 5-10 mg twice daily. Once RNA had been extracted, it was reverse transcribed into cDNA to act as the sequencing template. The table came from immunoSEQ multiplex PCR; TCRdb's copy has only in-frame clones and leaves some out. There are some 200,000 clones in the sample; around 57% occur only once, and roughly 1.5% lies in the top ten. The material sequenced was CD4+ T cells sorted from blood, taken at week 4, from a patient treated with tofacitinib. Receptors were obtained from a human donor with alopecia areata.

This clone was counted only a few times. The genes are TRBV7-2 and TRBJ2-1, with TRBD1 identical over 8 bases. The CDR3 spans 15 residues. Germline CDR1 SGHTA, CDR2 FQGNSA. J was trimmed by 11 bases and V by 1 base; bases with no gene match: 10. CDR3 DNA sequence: TGTGCCAGCAGCTTAGATCGGCAGGGGGCTGGGAAGCAGTTCTTC. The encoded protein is CASSLDRQGAGKQFF.

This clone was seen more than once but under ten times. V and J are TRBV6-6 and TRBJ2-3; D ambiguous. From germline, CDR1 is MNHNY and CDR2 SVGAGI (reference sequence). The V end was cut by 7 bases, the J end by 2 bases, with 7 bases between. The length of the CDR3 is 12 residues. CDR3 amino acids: CASTRFTDTQYF. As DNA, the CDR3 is TGTGCCAGCACGCGGTTCACAGATACGCAGTATTTT.

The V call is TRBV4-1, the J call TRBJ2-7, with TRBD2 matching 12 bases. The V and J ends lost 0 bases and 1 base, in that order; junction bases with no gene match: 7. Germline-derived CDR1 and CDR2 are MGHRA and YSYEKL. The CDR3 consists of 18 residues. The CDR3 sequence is CASSQERLAGAHSYEQYF. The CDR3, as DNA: TGCGCCAGCAGCCAAGAGCGACTAGCGGGGGCCCATTCCTACGAGCAGTACTTC.

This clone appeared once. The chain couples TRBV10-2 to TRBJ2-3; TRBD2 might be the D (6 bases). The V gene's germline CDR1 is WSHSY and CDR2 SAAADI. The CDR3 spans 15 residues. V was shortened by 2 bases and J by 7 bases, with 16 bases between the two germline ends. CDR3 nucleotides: TGCGCCAGCAGTGAGGTGCGGGGCGCAGGGAATACGCAGTATTTT. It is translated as CASSEVRGAGNTQYF.

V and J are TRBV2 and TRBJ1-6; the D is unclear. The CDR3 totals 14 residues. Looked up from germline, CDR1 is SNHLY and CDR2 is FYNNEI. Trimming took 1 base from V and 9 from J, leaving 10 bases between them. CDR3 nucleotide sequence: TGTGCCAGCAGTGAAGGGCGTTTGGTTTCACCCCTCCACTTT. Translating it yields CASSEGRLVSPLHF.

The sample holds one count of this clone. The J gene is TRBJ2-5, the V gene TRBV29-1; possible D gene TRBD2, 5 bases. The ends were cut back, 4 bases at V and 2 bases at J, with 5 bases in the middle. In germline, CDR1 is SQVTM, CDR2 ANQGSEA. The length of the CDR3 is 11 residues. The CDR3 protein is CSVAGQETQYF. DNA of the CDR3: TGCAGCGTTGCGGGGCAAGAGACCCAGTACTTC.